A selection of T cell receptor beta chains follows, all from one sample in a study of control samples from healthy donors and cancer patients. The table came from immunoSEQ multiplex PCR; TCRdb's copy has only in-frame clones and leaves some out. This table has 350,000 to 450,000 clones, 90% appearing once. Sequenced material: PBMCs. Receptors were obtained from a man aged 35 to 55 with head and neck cancer. CDR3s include the opening cysteine and the closing phenylalanine or tryptophan. A D gene is named only where the DNA matches it firmly. Not every row has a clone size; where given, it reads once, few, many or a size class.

abundance	v_gene	j_gene	d_gene	CDR3nt	CDR3aa
NA	TRBV2	TRBJ1-2	NA	TGTGCCAGTAAAATCGGGACTGCTCTGAATGGCTACACCTTC	CASKIGTALNGYTF
NA	TRBV27	TRBJ1-2	NA	TGTGCCAGCAGTGAGGCGGGCGTAGCTAACTATGGCTACACCTTC	CASSEAGVANYGYTF
NA	TRBV5-6	TRBJ2-7	NA	TGTGCCAGCAGCCCTCAAGGCTGGAACTCCTACGAGCAGTACTTC	CASSPQGWNSYEQYF
NA	TRBV30	TRBJ1-1	NA	TGTGCCTGGAGTGTATCTCCGGACGGTTACACTGAAGCTTTCTTT	CAWSVSPDGYTEAFF
NA	TRBV2	TRBJ2-5	TRBD1	TGTGCCAGCAGCCAACCGGCAGGGGGCTGGGAGACCCAGTACTTC	CASSQPAGGWETQYF
NA	TRBV5-4	TRBJ1-1	NA	TGTGCCAGCAACCGGCTGGGGGGCCTAATGAACACTGAAGCTTTCTTT	CASNRLGGLMNTEAFF
NA	TRBV6-2/TRBV6-3	TRBJ1-5	NA	TGTGCCAGCAGTTACTCGATCCCAGGGGGCAATCAGCCCCAGCATTTT	CASSYSIPGGNQPQHF
NA	TRBV28	TRBJ1-2	NA	TGTGCCAGCAGTTTGGACAGTCCCCCCTTAGGTGGCTACACCTTC	CASSLDSPPLGGYTF
NA	TRBV7-2	TRBJ2-5	NA	TGTGCCAGCAGCTTATTTGGGGGCCAGGAGACCCAGTACTTC	CASSLFGGQETQYF
NA	TRBV27	TRBJ2-7	NA	TGTGCCAGCAAAGCCACTAACGAGCAGTACTTC	CASKATNEQYF
NA	TRBV30	TRBJ2-2	NA	TGTGCCTGGAGAATCGGGATCGACACCGGGGAGCTGTTTTTT	CAWRIGIDTGELFF
few	TRBV27	TRBJ2-7	TRBD1	TGTGCCAGCAGTTTAACGACAGGGGGTAGCGGGTTCTCCTACGAGCAGTACTTC	CASSLTTGGSGFSYEQYF
NA	TRBV18	TRBJ2-1	TRBD2	TGTGCCAGCTCACCACCGGTTGCGGGAGGGAGAAATGAGCAGTTCTTC	CASSPPVAGGRNEQFF
NA	TRBV11-3	TRBJ2-5	NA	TGTGCCAGCAGCTTAAGTGGGGGCGCGAGTGGGGAGACCCAGTACTTC	CASSLSGGASGETQYF
NA	TRBV28	TRBJ1-4	NA	TGTGCCAGCAGTTTAATGGCCGCCGGGGGTGAAAAACTGTTTTTT	CASSLMAAGGEKLFF
NA	TRBV13	TRBJ2-1	TRBD2	TGTGCCAGCAGCTGGACTAGCGGGGAGTACAATGAGCAGTTCTTC	CASSWTSGEYNEQFF
NA	TRBV4-2	TRBJ2-1	TRBD2	TGTGCCAGCAGCCAAGATCCCCAGCGGGGGACATACAATGAGCAGTTCTTC	CASSQDPQRGTYNEQFF
NA	TRBV4-2	TRBJ2-2	NA	TGTGCCAGCAGCCAAGAGGGGCGCGGGTTAAACACCGGGGAGCTGTTTTTT	CASSQEGRGLNTGELFF